This TCR beta chain was documented in a study of CXCR3-negative and CXCR3-positive naive CD8 T cells. About the research overall: The total count of TRB reads reached about 135 million, and each library contributed about 1.5 +/- 0.3 million. Study-level results: CXCR3 levels fell partly with cryopreservation; most assays relied on fresh PBMCs. Each naive subset displayed comparably high diversity, whereas memory CD8+ cells displayed much lower diversity. No difference in surface CD5 was seen between naive subsets, and TCR strength was inferred from TRB CDR3 properties.

Remarks on this clonotype: Its antigen is as yet unknown.

CDR3 length equals 11 residues. Germline lookup yields CDR1 SQVTM and CDR2 ANQGSEA. UMI-tagged TRB cDNA libraries were built via 5' RACE. TCRdb re-analyzed the 5' RACE reads; it lists each CDR3 protein once, without DNA. Its clone listing holds roughly 39,000 distinct CDR3 sequences. This chain links TRBV29-1 with TRBJ2-2. This receptor was obtained from a human donor in good health. Some clones in this sample may be carry-over from other donors' samples. Sample: memory CD8+ T cells from blood. CDR3 region: CSVTTAGELFF.